Detailed here is one T cell receptor (beta chain). This sample is drawn from a study of graft-versus-host responses after intestinal transplantation. Clones were sequenced by immunoSEQ multiplex PCR, and TCRdb holds only the in-frame ones, with some missing. The sample consists of roughly 99,000 clones, around 86% of them appearing once. Germline V gives CDR1 MDHEN, CDR2 SYDVKM. This CDR3 comprises 15 residues. Trimming removed 2 bases from V and 8 bases from J, with 18 bases in between. The sample in question was PBMCs, obtained 255 days after intestinal transplant. The chain combines TRBV28 with TRBJ1-2, with a weak D call TRBD1 (6 bases). The TCR originated in a human patient who received an intestinal transplant, so some T cells may come from the graft donor. For the CDR3, the DNA is TGTGCCAGCAGTTTAAATTCCTGGGGGGCGAAGGGCTACACCTTC. It specifies CASSLNSWGAKGYTF.